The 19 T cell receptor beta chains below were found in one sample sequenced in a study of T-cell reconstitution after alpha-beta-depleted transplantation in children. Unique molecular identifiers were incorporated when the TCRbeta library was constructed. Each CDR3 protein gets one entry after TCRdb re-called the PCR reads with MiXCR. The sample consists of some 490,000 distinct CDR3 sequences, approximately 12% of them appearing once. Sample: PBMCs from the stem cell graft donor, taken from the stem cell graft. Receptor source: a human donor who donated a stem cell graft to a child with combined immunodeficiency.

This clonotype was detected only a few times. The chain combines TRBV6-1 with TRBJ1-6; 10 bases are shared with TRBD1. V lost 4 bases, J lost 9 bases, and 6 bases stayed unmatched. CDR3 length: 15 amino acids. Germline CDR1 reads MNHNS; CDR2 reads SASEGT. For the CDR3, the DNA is TGTGCCAGCAGTGCTGGGACAGGGGTGATTTCACCCCTCCACTTT. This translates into CASSAGTGVISPLHF.

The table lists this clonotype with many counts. The CDR3: CSVDRQGLSEAFF. CDR3 nucleotide sequence: TGCAGCGTTGATCGACAGGGTCTATCCGAAGCTTTCTTT. The rearrangement links TRBV29-1 to TRBJ1-1; 7 positions match TRBD1. CDR3 length: 13 residues. Germline CDR1 reads SQVTM; CDR2 reads ANQGSEA. Unmatched junction bases numbered 9, after V lost 3 bases and J lost 8 bases. Supplemented by reference TRBV29-1 and TRBJ1-1, the full variable domain reads SAVISQKPSRDICQRGTSLTIQCQVDSQVTMMFWYRQQPGQSLTLIATANQGSEATYESGFVIDKFPISRPNLTFSTLTVSNMSPEDSSIYLCSVDRQGLSEAFFGQGTRLTVV.

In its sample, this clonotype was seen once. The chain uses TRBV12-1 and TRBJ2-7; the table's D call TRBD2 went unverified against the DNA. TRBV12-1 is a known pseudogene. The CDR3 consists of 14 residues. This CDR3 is CAGTSGTSSLEQYF. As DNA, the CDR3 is TGTGCCGGTACTTCCGGGACTAGCTCCCTCGAGCAGTACTTC.

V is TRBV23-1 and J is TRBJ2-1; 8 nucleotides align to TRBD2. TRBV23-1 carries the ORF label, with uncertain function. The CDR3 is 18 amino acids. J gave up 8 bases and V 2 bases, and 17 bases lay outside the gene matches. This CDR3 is CASSQPGLERGFVDEQFF. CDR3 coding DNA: TGCGCCAGCAGTCAACCGGGACTAGAGAGGGGTTTTGTGGATGAGCAGTTCTTC.

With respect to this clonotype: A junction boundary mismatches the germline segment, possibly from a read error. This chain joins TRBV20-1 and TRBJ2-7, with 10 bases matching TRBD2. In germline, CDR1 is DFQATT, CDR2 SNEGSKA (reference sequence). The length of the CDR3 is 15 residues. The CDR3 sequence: CSTRGVGLAGDEQYF. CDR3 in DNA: TGCAGTACTAGAGGGGTTGGGCTAGCGGGAGACGAGCAGTACTTC.

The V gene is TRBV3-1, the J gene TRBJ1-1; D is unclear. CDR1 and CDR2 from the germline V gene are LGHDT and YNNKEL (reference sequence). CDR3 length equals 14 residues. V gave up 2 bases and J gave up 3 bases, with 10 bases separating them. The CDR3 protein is CASSQRGVDTEAFF. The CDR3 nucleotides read TGTGCCAGCAGCCAACGTGGAGTGGACACTGAAGCTTTCTTT.

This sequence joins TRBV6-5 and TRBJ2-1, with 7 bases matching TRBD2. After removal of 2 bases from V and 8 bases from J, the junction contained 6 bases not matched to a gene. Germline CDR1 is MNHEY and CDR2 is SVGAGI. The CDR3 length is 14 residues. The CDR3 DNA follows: TGTGCCAGCAGTTACGGCGGGAGAGTTTATGAGCAGTTCTTC. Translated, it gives CASSYGGRVYEQFF.

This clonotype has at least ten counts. CDR3 nucleotides: TGTGCCAGCAGTTTTCTTGGGACAGGGAATGAAAAACTGTTTTTT. Its protein is CASSFLGTGNEKLFF. The V and J genes are TRBV12-3 or TRBV12-4 and TRBJ1-4, with 9 bases identical to TRBD1. V shed 3 bases and J 5 bases; nucleotides not matched to a gene: 4. CDR3 length: 15 residues.

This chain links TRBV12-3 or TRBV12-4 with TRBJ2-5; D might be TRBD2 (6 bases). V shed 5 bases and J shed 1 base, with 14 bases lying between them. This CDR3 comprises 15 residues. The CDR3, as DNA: TGTGCCAGCAGTCCGCGCCGGGGGTTCCAAGAGACCCAGTACTTC. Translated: CASSPRRGFQETQYF.

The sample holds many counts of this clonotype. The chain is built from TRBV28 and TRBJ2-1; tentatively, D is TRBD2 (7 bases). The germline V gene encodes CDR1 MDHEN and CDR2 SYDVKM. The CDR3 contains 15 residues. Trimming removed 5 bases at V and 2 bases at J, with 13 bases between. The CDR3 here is CASSHGGGPYNEQFF. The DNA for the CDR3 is TGTGCCAGCAGTCATGGGGGGGGGCCCTACAATGAGCAGTTCTTC.

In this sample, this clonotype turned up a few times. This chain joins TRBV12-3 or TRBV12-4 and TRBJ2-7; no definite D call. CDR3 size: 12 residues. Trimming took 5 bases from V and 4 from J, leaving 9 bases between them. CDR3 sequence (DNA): TGTGCCAGCAGTCCCCGAGCATACGAGCAGTACTTC. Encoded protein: CASSPRAYEQYF.

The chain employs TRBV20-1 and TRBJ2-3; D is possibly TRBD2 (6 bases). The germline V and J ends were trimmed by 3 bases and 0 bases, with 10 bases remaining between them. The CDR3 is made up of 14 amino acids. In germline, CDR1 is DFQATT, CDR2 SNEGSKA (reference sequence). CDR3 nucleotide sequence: TGCAGTGCTAGGTCTGGAGGGAGCACAGATACGCAGTATTTT. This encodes CSARSGGSTDTQYF.

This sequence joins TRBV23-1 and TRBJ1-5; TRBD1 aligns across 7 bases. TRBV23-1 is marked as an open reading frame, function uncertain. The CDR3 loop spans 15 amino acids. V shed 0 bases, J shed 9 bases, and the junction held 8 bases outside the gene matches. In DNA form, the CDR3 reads TGCGCCAGCAGTCAATCGGGTGGACAGGACGGGCCCCAGCATTTT. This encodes CASSQSGGQDGPQHF.

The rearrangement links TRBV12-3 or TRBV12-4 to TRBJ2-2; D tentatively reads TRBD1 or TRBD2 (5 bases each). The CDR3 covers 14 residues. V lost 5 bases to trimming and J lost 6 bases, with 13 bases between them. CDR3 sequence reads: CASSTGAVAGELFF. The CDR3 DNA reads TGTGCCAGCAGTACCGGGGCGGTAGCCGGGGAGCTGTTTTTT.

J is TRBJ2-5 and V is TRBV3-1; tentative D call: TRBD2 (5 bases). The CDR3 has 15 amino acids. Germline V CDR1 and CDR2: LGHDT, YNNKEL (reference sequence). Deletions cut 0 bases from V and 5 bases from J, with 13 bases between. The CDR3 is CASSQDGDDIETQYF. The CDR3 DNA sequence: TGTGCCAGCAGCCAAGACGGGGATGACATTGAGACCCAGTACTTC.

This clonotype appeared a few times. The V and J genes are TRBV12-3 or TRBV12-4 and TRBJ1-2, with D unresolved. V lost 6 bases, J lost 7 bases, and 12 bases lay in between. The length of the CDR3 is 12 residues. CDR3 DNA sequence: TGTGCCAGCAGCCAATCTCGGAGTGGCTACACCTTC. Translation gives CASSQSRSGYTF.

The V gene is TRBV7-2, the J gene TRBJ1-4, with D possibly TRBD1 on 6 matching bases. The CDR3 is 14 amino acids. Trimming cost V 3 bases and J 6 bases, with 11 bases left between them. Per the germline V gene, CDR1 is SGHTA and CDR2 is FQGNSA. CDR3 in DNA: TGTGCCAGCAGCTTTCAGGGGAGTTATGAAAAACTGTTTTTT. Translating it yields CASSFQGSYEKLFF.

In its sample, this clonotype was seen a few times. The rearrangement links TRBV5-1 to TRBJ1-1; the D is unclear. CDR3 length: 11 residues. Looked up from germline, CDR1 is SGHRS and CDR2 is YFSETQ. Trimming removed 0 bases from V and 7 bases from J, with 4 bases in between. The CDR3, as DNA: TGCGCCAGCAGCTTGGCCGGTGAAGCTTTCTTT. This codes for CASSLAGEAFF.

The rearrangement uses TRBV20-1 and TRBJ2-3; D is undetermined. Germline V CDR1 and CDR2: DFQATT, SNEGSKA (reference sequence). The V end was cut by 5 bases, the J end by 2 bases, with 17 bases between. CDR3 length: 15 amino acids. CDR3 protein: CSAPPLENPTDTQYF. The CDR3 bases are TGCAGTGCTCCCCCCCTAGAGAATCCCACAGATACGCAGTATTTT.